Described below is a single T cell receptor (beta chain) sequence and its context. The data stem from a study of blood T cell repertoires in COVID-19. Study details: Sites in the United States, Italy and Spain provided acute and convalescent COVID-19 samples. Nucleic acid was either cDNA or gDNA, and it came from T cells, B-cell-depleted T cells, or PBMCs.

The CDR3 length is 12 residues. V shed 7 bases and J shed 6 bases, with 12 bases lying between them. In the original analysis: Cell counts per sample came from amplifying reference gene primers. TCRdb's table, derived via immunoSEQ multiplex PCR, lists solely in-frame clones and lacks some. Clone size and the V and J calls come from that table; the DNA yielded D and trimming. This sample yields about 150,000 clones, of which roughly 81% are seen a single time; roughly 2.6% belongs to the top ten. Sequencing used peripheral blood. The rearrangement joins TRBV12-3 or TRBV12-4 to TRBJ1-2; a possible D gene is TRBD1 (5 bases). This receptor was taken from a human donor with acute or convalescent COVID-19. The donor label of this sample is uncertain. The CDR3 loop reads CASNNPRDGYTF. DNA of the CDR3: TGTGCCAGCAACAACCCCAGGGATGGCTACACCTTC.